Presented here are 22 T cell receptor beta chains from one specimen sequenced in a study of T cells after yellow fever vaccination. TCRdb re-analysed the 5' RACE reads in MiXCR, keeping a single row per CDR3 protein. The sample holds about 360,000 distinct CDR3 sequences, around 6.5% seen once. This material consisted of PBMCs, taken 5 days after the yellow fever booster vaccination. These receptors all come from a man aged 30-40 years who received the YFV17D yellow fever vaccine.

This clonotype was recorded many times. CDR3 amino acids: CSARAPGFPDTQYF. The CDR3 region has the DNA TGCAGTGCTAGAGCCCCGGGGTTCCCAGATACGCAGTATTTT. The chain carries TRBV20-1 and TRBJ2-3; D is perhaps TRBD2 (5 bases). V gave up 1 base and J gave up 4 bases, with 12 bases separating them. The CDR3 is made up of 14 amino acids. The germline V gene encodes CDR1 DFQATT and CDR2 SNEGSKA (reference sequence).

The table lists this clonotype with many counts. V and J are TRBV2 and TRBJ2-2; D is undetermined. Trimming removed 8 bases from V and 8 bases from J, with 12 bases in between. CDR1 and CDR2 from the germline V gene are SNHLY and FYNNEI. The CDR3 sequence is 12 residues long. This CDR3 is CASVEVWGELFF. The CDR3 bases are TGTGCCAGCGTAGAGGTGTGGGGGGAGCTGTTTTTT.

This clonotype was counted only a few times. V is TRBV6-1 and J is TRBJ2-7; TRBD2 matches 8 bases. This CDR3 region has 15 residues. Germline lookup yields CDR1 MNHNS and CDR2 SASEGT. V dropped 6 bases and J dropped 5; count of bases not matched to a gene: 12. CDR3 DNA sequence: TGTGCCAGCAGGCGTACCGGGACTAGTATCGACGAGCAGTACTTC. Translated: CASRRTGTSIDEQYF.

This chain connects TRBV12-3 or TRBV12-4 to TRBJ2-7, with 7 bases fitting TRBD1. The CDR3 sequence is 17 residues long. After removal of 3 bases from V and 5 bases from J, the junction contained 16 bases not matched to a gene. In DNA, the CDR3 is TGTGCCAGCAGTTTCATATGGGGTGGCCAGGGGGTCAACGAGCAGTACTTC. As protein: CASSFIWGGQGVNEQYF.

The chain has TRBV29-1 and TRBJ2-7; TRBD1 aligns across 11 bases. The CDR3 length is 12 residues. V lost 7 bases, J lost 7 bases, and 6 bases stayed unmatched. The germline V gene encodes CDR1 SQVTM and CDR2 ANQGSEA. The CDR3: CSAGQGADEQYF. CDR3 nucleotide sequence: TGCAGCGCCGGACAGGGGGCGGATGAGCAGTACTTC.

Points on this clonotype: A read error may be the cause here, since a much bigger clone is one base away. DNA for the CDR3: TGTGCCAGCAGCCAAGACTCGGGACGGAACACAGTTACGCAGTATTTT. It codes for CASSQDSGRNTVTQYF. This chain joins TRBV3-1 and TRBJ2-3; D may match TRBD1 or TRBD2 (5 bases each). CDR3 size: 16 residues. CDR1 LGHDT and CDR2 YNNKEL come from the germline V gene (reference sequence).

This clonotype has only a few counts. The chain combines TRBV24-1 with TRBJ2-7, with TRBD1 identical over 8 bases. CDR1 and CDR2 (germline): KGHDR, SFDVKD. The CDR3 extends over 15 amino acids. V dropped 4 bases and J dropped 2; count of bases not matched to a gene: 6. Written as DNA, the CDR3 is TGTGCCACCAGTGACTCGGGACAGGTTGCCTACGAGCAGTACTTC. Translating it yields CATSDSGQVAYEQYF.

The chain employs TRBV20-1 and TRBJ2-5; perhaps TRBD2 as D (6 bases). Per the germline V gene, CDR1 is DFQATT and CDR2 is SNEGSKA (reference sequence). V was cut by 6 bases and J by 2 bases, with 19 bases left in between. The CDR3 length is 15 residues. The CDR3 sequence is CSAPHRGSGQETQYF. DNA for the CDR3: TGCAGTGCGCCACACCGGGGGTCGGGACAAGAGACCCAGTACTTC.

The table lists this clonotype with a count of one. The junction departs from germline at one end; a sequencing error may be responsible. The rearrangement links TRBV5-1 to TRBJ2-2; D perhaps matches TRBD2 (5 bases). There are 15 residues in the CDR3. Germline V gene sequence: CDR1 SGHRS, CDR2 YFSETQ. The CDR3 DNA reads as TGCGCCAGCAGCCTGGACGGCTTCAACACCGGGGAGCAGTTTTTT. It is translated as CASSLDGFNTGEQFF.

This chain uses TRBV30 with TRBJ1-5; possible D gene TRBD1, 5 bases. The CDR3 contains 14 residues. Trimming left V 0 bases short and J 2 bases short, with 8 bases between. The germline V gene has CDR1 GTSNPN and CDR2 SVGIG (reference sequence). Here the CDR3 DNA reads TGTGCCTGGAGTGTGAGGGGTGGCAATCAGCCCCAGCATTTT. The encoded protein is CAWSVRGGNQPQHF.

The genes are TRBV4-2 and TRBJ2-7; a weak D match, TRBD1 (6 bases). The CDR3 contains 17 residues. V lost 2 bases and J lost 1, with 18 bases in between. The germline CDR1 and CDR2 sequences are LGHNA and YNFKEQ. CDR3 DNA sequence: TGTGCCAGCAGCCAACAGGCACAGGGTATTCTTTCCTACGAGCAGTACTTC. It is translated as CASSQQAQGILSYEQYF.

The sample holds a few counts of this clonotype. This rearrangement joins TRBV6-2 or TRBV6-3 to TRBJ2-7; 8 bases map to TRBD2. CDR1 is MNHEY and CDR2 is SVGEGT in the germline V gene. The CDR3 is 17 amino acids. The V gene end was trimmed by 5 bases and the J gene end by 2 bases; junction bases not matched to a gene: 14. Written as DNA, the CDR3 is TGTGCCAGCAGTCACCCCCCGCTCGGGGGGGGAACCTACGAGCAGTACTTC. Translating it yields CASSHPPLGGGTYEQYF.

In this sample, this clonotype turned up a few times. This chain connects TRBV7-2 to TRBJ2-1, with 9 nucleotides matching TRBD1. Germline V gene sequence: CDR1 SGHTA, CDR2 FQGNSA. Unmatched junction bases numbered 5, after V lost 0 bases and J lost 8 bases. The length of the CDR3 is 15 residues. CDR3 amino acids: CASSLAGQGWHEQFF. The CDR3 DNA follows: TGTGCCAGCAGCTTAGCGGGACAGGGATGGCATGAGCAGTTCTTC. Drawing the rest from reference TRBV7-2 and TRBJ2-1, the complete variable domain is GAGVSQSPSNKVTEKGKDVELRCDPISGHTALYWYRQSLGQGLEFLIYFQGNSAPDKSGLPSDRFSAERTGGSVSTLTIQRTQQEDSAVYLCASSLAGQGWHEQFFGPGTRLTVL.

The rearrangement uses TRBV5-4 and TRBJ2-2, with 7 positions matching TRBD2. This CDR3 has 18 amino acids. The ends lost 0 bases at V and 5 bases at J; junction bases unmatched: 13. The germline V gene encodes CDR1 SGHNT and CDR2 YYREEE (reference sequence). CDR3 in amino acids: CASSLGDLRTSGTGELFF. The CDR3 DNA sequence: TGTGCCAGCAGCTTGGGCGATTTGCGGACTAGTGGGACCGGGGAGCTGTTTTTT.

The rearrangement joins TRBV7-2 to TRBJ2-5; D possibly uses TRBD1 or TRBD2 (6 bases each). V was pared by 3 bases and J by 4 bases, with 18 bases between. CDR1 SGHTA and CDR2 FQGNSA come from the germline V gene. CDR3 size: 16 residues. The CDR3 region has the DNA TGTGCCAGCAGCTTTCGCGGGGCAGGGGATCGAGAGACCCAGTACTTC. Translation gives CASSFRGAGDRETQYF.

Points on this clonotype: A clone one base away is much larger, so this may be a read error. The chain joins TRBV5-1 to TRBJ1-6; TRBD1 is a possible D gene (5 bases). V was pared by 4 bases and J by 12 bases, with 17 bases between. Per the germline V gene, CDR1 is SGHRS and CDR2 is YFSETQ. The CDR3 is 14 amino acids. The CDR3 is CASSAGRIRQPLHF. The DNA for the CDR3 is TGCGCCAGCAGCGCGGGACGGATTAGACAACCCCTCCACTTT.

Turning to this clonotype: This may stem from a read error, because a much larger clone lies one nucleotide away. Here the CDR3 reads CGGGTNTGGLFF. CDR3 bases: TGTGGTGGCGGGACGAACACCGGGGGGCTGTTTTTT. The genes are TRBV2 and TRBJ2-2; possibly TRBD2 for D (6 bases). The CDR3 spans 12 residues. Germline values: CDR1 SNHLY, CDR2 FYNNEI.

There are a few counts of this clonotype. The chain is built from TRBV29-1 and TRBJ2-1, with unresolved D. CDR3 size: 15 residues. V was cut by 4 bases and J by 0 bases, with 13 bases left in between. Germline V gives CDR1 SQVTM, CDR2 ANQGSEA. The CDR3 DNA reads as TGCAGCGTTGCCAAAGGGTGGAACTCCTACAATGAGCAGTTCTTC. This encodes CSVAKGWNSYNEQFF.

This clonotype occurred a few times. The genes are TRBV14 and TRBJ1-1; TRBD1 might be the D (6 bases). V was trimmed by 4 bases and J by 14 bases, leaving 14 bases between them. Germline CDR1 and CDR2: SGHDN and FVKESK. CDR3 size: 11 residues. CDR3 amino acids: CASSLVNRVFF. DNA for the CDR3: TGTGCCAGCAGCCTCGTTAACAGGGTCTTCTTT.

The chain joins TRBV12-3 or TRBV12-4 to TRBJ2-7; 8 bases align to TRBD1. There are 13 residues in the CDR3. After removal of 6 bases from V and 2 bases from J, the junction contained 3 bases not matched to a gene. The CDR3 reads CASSRGQAYEQYF. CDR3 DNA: TGTGCCAGCAGCCGGGGACAGGCCTACGAGCAGTACTTC.

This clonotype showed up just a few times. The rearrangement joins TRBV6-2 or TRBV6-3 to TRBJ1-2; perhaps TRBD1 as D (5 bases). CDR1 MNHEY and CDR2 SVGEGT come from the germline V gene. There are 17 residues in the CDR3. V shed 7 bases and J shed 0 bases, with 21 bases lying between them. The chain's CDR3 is CASNRDVASPTNYGYTF. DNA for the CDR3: TGTGCCAGCAACCGGGACGTCGCGTCGCCGACTAACTATGGCTACACCTTC.

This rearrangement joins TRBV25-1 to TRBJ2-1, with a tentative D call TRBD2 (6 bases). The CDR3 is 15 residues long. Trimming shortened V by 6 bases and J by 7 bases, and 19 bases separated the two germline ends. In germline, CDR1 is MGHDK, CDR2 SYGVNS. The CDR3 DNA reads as TGTGCCAGCAGAGTAGCCGGGGTTCGGGGGAATGAGCAGTTCTTC. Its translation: CASRVAGVRGNEQFF.